The rows below give T cell receptor beta chains drawn from one sample of a study of T-cell memory formation after mild COVID-19. Each CDR3 protein is one row after TCRdb ran MiXCR on the 5' RACE reads. This sample has roughly 110,000 distinct CDR3 sequences, with about an eighth found just once. The sample consisted of PBMCs or a T cell subset sorted from them (not recorded which). The receptors derive from an adult woman who had mild COVID-19 (a few samples of this study predate the infection). Cell type and time point are not known. Both conserved end residues are part of each CDR3. The D gene is left open where the match is weak. Clone size, where shown, is once, few, many, or a class for clones that have expanded.

clone_size	d_call	j_call	v_call	cdr3_aa	cdr3_nt
few	.	TRBJ1-2	TRBV9	CASSPWPGGTNYGYTF	TGTGCCAGCAGCCCCTGGCCCGGGGGGACTAACTATGGCTACACCTTC
few	TRBD1	TRBJ1-2	TRBV12-3/TRBV12-4	CASSFSGQGGHGYTF	TGTGCCAGCAGTTTCTCTGGACAAGGGGGCCATGGCTACACCTTC
.	TRBD2	TRBJ2-3	TRBV5-1	CASTSGSRDPDTQYF	TGCGCCAGCACTAGCGGGAGTCGTGATCCAGATACGCAGTATTTT
few	TRBD1	TRBJ1-2	TRBV4-2	CASSQSGGYGYTF	TGTGCCAGCAGCCAGTCAGGGGGCTATGGCTACACCTTC
.	.	TRBJ2-1	TRBV5-1	CASSLVIGGGEQFF	TGCGCCAGCAGCTTGGTGATCGGCGGAGGTGAGCAGTTCTTC
.	.	TRBJ2-7	TRBV7-9	CASSKPGSYEQYF	TGTGCCAGCAGCAAACCGGGCAGCTACGAGCAGTACTTC
.	.	TRBJ2-1	TRBV30	CAWSGARSYNEQFF	TGTGCCTGGAGCGGAGCGAGGTCCTACAATGAGCAGTTCTTC
.	TRBD2	TRBJ2-1	TRBV5-1	CASSPGTSGRFYNEQFF	TGCGCCAGCAGCCCGGGGACTAGCGGGAGGTTCTACAATGAGCAGTTCTTC
many	.	TRBJ1-1	TRBV4-2	CASSSFGRSTLGVEAFF	TGTGCCAGCAGCTCCTTCGGACGGTCCACCCTGGGTGTTGAAGCTTTCTTT
few	.	TRBJ2-7	TRBV7-6	CASSPTGRYEQYF	TGTGCCAGCAGCCCCACGGGGAGGTACGAGCAGTACTTC
.	.	TRBJ2-7	TRBV4-1	CASSPTHSSSYEQYF	TGCGCCAGCAGCCCGACTCACTCAAGCTCCTACGAGCAGTACTTC
few	.	TRBJ2-1	TRBV10-3	CAISESGSQDLWGFF	TGTGCCATCAGTGAGTCGGGGTCACAGGACCTTTGGGGGTTCTTC
.	TRBD2	TRBJ2-1	TRBV27	CASSGLAGKGPYNEQFF	TGTGCCAGCAGCGGACTAGCGGGAAAGGGACCTTACAATGAGCAGTTCTTC
few	TRBD1	TRBJ1-4	TRBV15	CATSARTGELFF	TGTGCCACCAGCGCCCGGACAGGGGAACTGTTTTTT
few	.	TRBJ2-7	TRBV5-5	CASSLAWGGYEQYF	TGTGCCAGCAGCTTGGCGTGGGGAGGATACGAGCAGTACTTC
.	.	TRBJ1-1	TRBV27	CASSYLGPGTEAFF	TGTGCCAGCAGTTATCTTGGGCCAGGGACTGAAGCTTTCTTT
few	.	TRBJ2-1	TRBV5-1	CASSLAYSDNEQFF	TGCGCCAGCAGCTTGGCGTACAGCGACAATGAGCAGTTCTTC
.	.	TRBJ1-1	TRBV20-1	CSARATNIRAFF	TGCAGTGCTAGAGCTACGAACATCCGAGCTTTCTTT
many	TRBD2	TRBJ2-1	TRBV29-1	CSVRLAGTDNEQFF	TGCAGCGTTCGGCTAGCGGGGACGGACAATGAGCAGTTCTTC
.	TRBD2	TRBJ2-1	TRBV9	CASSAAGGGYNEQFF	TGTGCCAGCAGCGCGGCCGGCGGGGGGTACAATGAGCAGTTCTTC
few	.	TRBJ2-7	TRBV9	CASSVGGAEYEQYF	TGTGCCAGCAGCGTAGGGGGGGCGGAGTACGAGCAGTACTTC
few	.	TRBJ1-2	TRBV29-1	CSVVFGAGYTF	TGCAGCGTTGTCTTTGGGGCTGGCTACACCTTC
few	.	TRBJ2-5	TRBV7-9	CASSTPFAEGLKTQYF	TGTGCCAGCAGCACTCCCTTTGCGGAGGGCCTCAAGACCCAGTACTTC
few	.	TRBJ2-7	TRBV30	CAWSQVVYYEQYF	TGTGCCTGGAGCCAGGTAGTGTACTACGAGCAGTACTTC
.	TRBD2	TRBJ2-1	TRBV12-3/TRBV12-4	CASQSGREVVNNEQFF	TGTGCCAGCCAGAGCGGGAGGGAGGTGGTAAACAATGAGCAGTTCTTC
few	TRBD1	TRBJ2-7	TRBV7-9	CASSRGQGKTYEQYF	TGTGCCAGCAGCAGGGGACAGGGTAAGACCTACGAGCAGTACTTC
.	.	TRBJ2-3	TRBV30	CAWSVGGYTDTQYF	TGTGCCTGGAGTGTAGGTGGCTACACAGATACGCAGTATTTT
few	.	TRBJ1-1	TRBV27	CASERKGGSEAFF	TGTGCCAGCGAAAGAAAGGGGGGGTCTGAAGCTTTCTTT
.	.	TRBJ2-1	TRBV24-1	CATSVTASSYNEQFF	TGTGCCACCAGTGTAACGGCCAGCTCCTACAATGAGCAGTTCTTC
few	TRBD2	TRBJ2-5	TRBV4-1	CASSQDGGTSVETQYF	TGCGCCAGCAGCCAAGATGGGGGGACTAGCGTGGAGACCCAGTACTTC
few	.	TRBJ2-1	TRBV20-1	CSVQPRLSSYNEQFF	TGCAGTGTCCAGCCGCGGCTAAGCTCCTACAATGAGCAGTTCTTC
.	.	TRBJ1-1	TRBV4-1	CASSHIMGSEAFF	TGCGCCAGCAGCCACATCATGGGAAGTGAAGCTTTCTTT
many	TRBD1	TRBJ2-5	TRBV7-9	CASSHRTGGLETQYF	TGTGCCAGCAGCCATCGGACAGGGGGTTTGGAGACCCAGTACTTC
few	.	TRBJ2-2	TRBV5-1	CASSLGHSVGELFF	TGCGCCAGCAGCTTGGGTCACTCGGTTGGGGAGCTGTTTTTT
.	.	TRBJ2-1	TRBV7-9	CASSQFDGSSYNEQFF	TGTGCCAGCAGCCAGTTCGACGGATCCTCCTACAATGAGCAGTTCTTC
.	TRBD1	TRBJ1-1	TRBV6-5	CASSTDRGPEAFF	TGTGCCAGCAGTACCGACAGGGGCCCTGAAGCTTTCTTT